Shown below are 18 T cell receptor beta chains from a single sample sequenced in a study of early T cells in non-severe SARS-CoV-2 infection. TCRdb redid the calling of the 5' RACE reads with MiXCR, one entry per CDR3 protein. The sample lists 45,000 to 55,000 distinct CDR3 sequences; roughly 11% were seen once. The sequenced sample was whole blood. All receptors come from an adult who was a healthcare worker with PCR-confirmed SARS-CoV-2 infection or an uninfected control (not recorded which).

The J gene is TRBJ1-1, the V gene TRBV28, with 7 bases matching TRBD1. CDR3 length: 17 residues. Per the germline V gene, CDR1 is MDHEN and CDR2 is SYDVKM. Trimming took 4 bases from V and 2 from J; bases not matched to a gene: 13. The CDR3 bases are TGTGCCAGCAGTTCGAACTCTCGAGGGGGCGCCAACACTGAAGCTTTCTTT. As protein: CASSSNSRGGANTEAFF.

The genes are TRBV9 and TRBJ1-4, with 8 bases matching TRBD1. The CDR3 sequence is 13 residues long. V was clipped by 7 bases and J by 7 bases; unmatched bases: 6. CDR1 is SGDLS, CDR2 YYNGEE, per germline. The CDR3 protein is CASVDRGGEKLFF. DNA for the CDR3: TGTGCCAGCGTAGACAGGGGCGGTGAAAAACTGTTTTTT.

The table lists this clonotype with a few counts. CDR3 DNA: TGTGCCAGCAGTTTGGCTAGCGGGGGACTCTACGAGCAGTACTTC. It translates to CASSLASGGLYEQYF. V usage is TRBV6-2 or TRBV6-3 and J usage is TRBJ2-7, with 10 bases that match TRBD2. Germline V gene lookup returns CDR1 MNHEY and CDR2 SVGEGT. The CDR3 is 15 residues long. V was clipped by 4 bases and J by 3 bases; unmatched bases: 6.

In this sample, this clonotype turned up many times. V usage is TRBV29-1 and J usage is TRBJ2-6; TRBD1 or TRBD2 may be the D gene (5 bases each). The CDR3 sequence is 14 residues long. Germline V gives CDR1 SQVTM, CDR2 ANQGSEA. Trimming stripped 6 bases from V and 2 bases from J, with 11 bases between. DNA for the CDR3: TGCAGCGTGGGGGTTACAGCTGGGGCCAACGTCCTGACTTTC. Protein sequence: CSVGVTAGANVLTF.

The gene calls are TRBV20-1 and TRBJ2-2; D gene uncertain. CDR3 length equals 14 residues. Trimming left V 4 bases short and J 5 bases short, with 14 bases between. CDR1 and CDR2 (germline): DFQATT, SNEGSKA (reference sequence). CDR3 nucleotides: TGCAGTGCTATTAACATCGGAGATACCGGGGAGCTGTTTTTT. This translates into CSAINIGDTGELFF.

This clonotype was recorded a few times. The chain is built from TRBV11-2 and TRBJ2-5; D is unresolved. Germline V gene data show CDR1 as SGHAT and CDR2 as FQNNGV. Trimming removed 5 bases from V and 1 base from J, with 11 bases in between. The CDR3 totals 14 residues. CDR3 nucleotides: TGTGCCAGCAGCCCCACCCGGCCCCAAGAGACCCAGTACTTC. Translation: CASSPTRPQETQYF.

V gene TRBV7-3 combines with J gene TRBJ2-7; weak D call: TRBD2 (5 bases). Trimming removed 5 bases from V and 2 bases from J, with 13 bases in between. The germline V gene has CDR1 SGHTA and CDR2 FQGTGA. There are 14 residues in the CDR3. CDR3 residues: CASSPPGKPYEQYF. The CDR3 DNA follows: TGTGCCAGCAGCCCCCCCGGGAAGCCCTACGAGCAGTACTTC.

This clonotype was counted a few times. This chain uses TRBV20-1 with TRBJ1-6; possibly TRBD1 for D (5 bases). The CDR3 contains 16 residues. V lost 2 bases and J lost 4, with 15 bases in between. Germline assignment: CDR1 DFQATT and CDR2 SNEGSKA (reference sequence). The CDR3 loop reads CSARPGATRYNSPLHF. DNA of the CDR3: TGCAGTGCTAGACCCGGGGCCACCCGATATAATTCACCCCTCCACTTT.

J is TRBJ2-5 and V is TRBV20-1, with 14 bases fitting TRBD2. Germline CDR1 reads DFQATT; CDR2 reads SNEGSKA (reference sequence). This CDR3 region has 15 residues. V lost 4 bases to trimming and J lost 7 bases; unmatched junction nucleotides: 8. CDR3 nucleotide sequence: TGCAGTGCTAATGGACTAGCGGGAGGTCAATGGACCCAGTACTTC. Translation gives CSANGLAGGQWTQYF.

This clonotype came up many times. The V call is TRBV12-3 or TRBV12-4, the J call TRBJ2-7, with a weak D call TRBD2 (6 bases). The CDR3 is made up of 15 amino acids. The V end lost 6 bases, the J end lost 1 base, and 16 bases lay between the germline ends. In DNA form, the CDR3 reads TGTGCCAGCAGCTGGGGCGGGGCAGGTTCCTACGAGCAGTACTTC. Its translation is CASSWGGAGSYEQYF.

This clonotype appeared many times. This rearrangement joins TRBV5-1 to TRBJ2-5, with TRBD2 as a possible D gene (7 bases). V gave up 4 bases and J gave up 4 bases, with 20 bases separating them. This CDR3 contains 16 residues. Germline-derived CDR1 and CDR2 are SGHRS and YFSETQ. The CDR3: CASSMTWNRGAETQYF. As DNA, the CDR3 is TGCGCCAGCAGCATGACATGGAACCGGGGGGCAGAGACCCAGTACTTC.

The V and J genes are TRBV11-2 and TRBJ2-2; tentatively, D is TRBD2 (5 bases). V lost 3 bases and J 6 bases, leaving 11 bases between the germline ends. Germline V gives CDR1 SGHAT, CDR2 FQNNGV. The CDR3 contains 14 residues. CDR3 in amino acids: CASSLRRASGELFF. The CDR3 nucleotides read TGTGCCAGCAGCTTGCGGCGGGCGTCCGGGGAGCTGTTTTTT.

This clonotype was counted ten times or more. The chain carries TRBV5-5 and TRBJ2-1; 9 nucleotides line up with TRBD1. Trimming at V came to 4 bases and at J to 4 bases, leaving 9 bases not matched to a gene. The germline V gene has CDR1 SGHKS and CDR2 YYEKEE (reference sequence). This CDR3 is built from 16 residues. The CDR3 DNA sequence: TGTGCCAGCAGCCTCCCCACAGGGGGCCTATACAATGAGCAGTTCTTC. Its protein product is CASSLPTGGLYNEQFF.

This clonotype occurred a few times. The chain employs TRBV19 and TRBJ2-7, with 10 bases identical to TRBD2. CDR1 is LNHDA and CDR2 is SQIVND in the germline V gene (reference sequence). The trim removed 4 bases at V and 7 bases at J, leaving 10 bases unmatched. The CDR3 has 15 amino acids. The chain's CDR3 is CASSRDSGRTGEQYF. CDR3 in DNA: TGTGCCAGTAGTAGAGATAGCGGGAGGACGGGGGAGCAGTACTTC.

The chain is built from TRBV5-1 and TRBJ2-1; D possibly corresponds to TRBD1 (6 bases). Deletions cut 6 bases from V and 2 bases from J, with 18 bases between. This CDR3 spans 16 amino acids. From germline, CDR1 is SGHRS and CDR2 YFSETQ. The CDR3 coding sequence is TGCGCCAGCACCTCTGTAGGGGCAGGGGCCTACAATGAGCAGTTCTTC. Amino acid sequence: CASTSVGAGAYNEQFF.

Concerning this clonotype itself: This may come from a read error, since a much larger clone is one base off. CDR3 coding DNA: TGTGCCAGCAGCCCGATCCAGGGGTACACCGGGGAGCTGTTTTTT. It codes for CASSPIQGYTGELFF. This chain joins TRBV5-4 and TRBJ2-2, with D perhaps TRBD1 (6 bases). V lost 4 bases, J lost 3 bases, and 13 bases lay in between. From germline, CDR1 is SGHNT and CDR2 YYREEE (reference sequence). This CDR3 is built from 15 residues. The full variable domain, completed using reference TRBV5-4 and TRBJ2-2, is ETGVTQSPTHLIKTRGQQVTLRCSSQSGHNTVSWYQQALGQGPQFIFQYYREEENGRGNFPPRFSGLQFPNYSSELNVNALELDDSALYLCASSPIQGYTGELFFGEGSRLTVL.

This clonotype appeared a few times. Here the CDR3 reads CASSSHGRTDTQYF. In nucleotides, the CDR3 is TGTGCCAGCAGTTCCCATGGGCGCACAGATACGCAGTATTTT. The J gene is TRBJ2-3, the V gene TRBV12-3 or TRBV12-4; D is ambiguous. CDR3 length: 14 residues. Deletions cut 4 bases from V and 1 base from J, with 9 bases between.

This clonotype was seen a few times. One junction end disagrees with the germline gene, perhaps due to a read error. CDR3 residues: CASSFSLAKNNEQFF. The CDR3 DNA reads TGTGCTAGCAGCTTTAGCCTAGCGAAAAACAATGAGCAGTTCTTC. The chain combines TRBV7-7 with TRBJ2-1, with a tentative D call TRBD2 (6 bases). Germline V gene sequence: CDR1 SSHAT, CDR2 FNYEAQ (reference sequence). This CDR3 comprises 15 residues.